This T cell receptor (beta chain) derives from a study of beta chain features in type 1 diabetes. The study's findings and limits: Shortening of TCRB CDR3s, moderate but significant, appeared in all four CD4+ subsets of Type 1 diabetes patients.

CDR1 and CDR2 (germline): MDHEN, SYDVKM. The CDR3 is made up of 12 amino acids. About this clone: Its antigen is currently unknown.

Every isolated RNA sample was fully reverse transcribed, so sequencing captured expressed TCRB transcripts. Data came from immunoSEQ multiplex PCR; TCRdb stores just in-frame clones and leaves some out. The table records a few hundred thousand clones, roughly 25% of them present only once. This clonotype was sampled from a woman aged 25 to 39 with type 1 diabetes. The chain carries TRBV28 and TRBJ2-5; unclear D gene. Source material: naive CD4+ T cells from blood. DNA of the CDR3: TGTGCTAGTGCGGCTTTCCAAGAGACCCAGTACTTC. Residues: CASAAFQETQYF.